This T cell receptor (beta chain) was captured in a study of T cells after yellow fever vaccination. Study-wide results and caveats: A secondary response was less intense yet reached its peak sooner, at day 5 versus 15. Booster sampling recovered most clones from primary vaccination (under 98% CD4, roughly 86% CD8).

A few counts support this clonotype. Its antigen is not identified. The V gene end was trimmed by 2 bases and the J gene end by 6 bases; junction bases not matched to a gene: 7. There are 13 residues in the CDR3. In germline, CDR1 is DFQATT, CDR2 SNEGSKA (reference sequence). A process of 5'RACE template switching, which added a universal primer site and UMIs, was used to make TCR cDNA. Each CDR3 protein gets one entry after TCRdb re-called the 5' RACE reads with MiXCR. The data show under 600,000 distinct CDR3 sequences, 21% seen once. The V call is TRBV20-1, the J call TRBJ2-7; 7 bases fit TRBD2. This sample comprised PBMCs, obtained roughly 20 days after the first yellow fever vaccination. This clonotype originated in a man aged 18 to 29 who received the YFV17D yellow fever vaccine. The DNA of the CDR3 is TGCAGTGCTAGACCGACACTAGCGACCGAGCAGTACTTC. Amino acids: CSARPTLATEQYF.